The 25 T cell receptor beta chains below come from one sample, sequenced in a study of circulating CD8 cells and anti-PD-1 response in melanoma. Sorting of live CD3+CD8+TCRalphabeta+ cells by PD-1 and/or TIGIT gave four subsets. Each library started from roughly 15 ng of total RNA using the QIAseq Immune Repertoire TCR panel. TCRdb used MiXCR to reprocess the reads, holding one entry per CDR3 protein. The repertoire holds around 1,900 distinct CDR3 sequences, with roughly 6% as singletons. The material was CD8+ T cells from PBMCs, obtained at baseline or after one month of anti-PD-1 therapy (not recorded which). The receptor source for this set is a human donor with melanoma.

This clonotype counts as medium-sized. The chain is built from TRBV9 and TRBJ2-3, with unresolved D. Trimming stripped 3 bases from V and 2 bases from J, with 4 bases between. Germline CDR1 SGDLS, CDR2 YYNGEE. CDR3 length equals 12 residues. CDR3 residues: CASSAATDTQYF. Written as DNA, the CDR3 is TGTGCCAGCAGCGCGGCCACAGATACGCAGTATTTT.

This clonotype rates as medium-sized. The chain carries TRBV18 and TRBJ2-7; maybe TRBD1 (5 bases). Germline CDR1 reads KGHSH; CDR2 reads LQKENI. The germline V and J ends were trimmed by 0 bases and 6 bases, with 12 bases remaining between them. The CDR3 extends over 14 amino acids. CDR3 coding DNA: TGTGCCAGCTCACCACCGCCAGGGCGCGCCGAGCAGTACTTC. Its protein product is CASSPPPGRAEQYF.

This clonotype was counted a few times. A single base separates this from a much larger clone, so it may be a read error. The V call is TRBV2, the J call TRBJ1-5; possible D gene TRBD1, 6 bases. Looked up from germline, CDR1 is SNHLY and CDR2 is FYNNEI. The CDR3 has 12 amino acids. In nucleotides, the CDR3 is TGTGCCAGCGCGGACAGCAGTCAGCCCCAGCATTTT. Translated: CASADSSQPQHF.

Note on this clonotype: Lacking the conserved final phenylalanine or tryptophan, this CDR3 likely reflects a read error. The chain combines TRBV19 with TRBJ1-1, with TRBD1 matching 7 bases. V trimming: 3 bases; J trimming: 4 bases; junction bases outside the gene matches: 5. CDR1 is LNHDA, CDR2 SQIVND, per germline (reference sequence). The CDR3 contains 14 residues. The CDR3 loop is CASSMGAGGTEAFL. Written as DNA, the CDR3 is TGTGCCAGTAGTATGGGAGCAGGGGGCACTGAAGCTTTCCTT.

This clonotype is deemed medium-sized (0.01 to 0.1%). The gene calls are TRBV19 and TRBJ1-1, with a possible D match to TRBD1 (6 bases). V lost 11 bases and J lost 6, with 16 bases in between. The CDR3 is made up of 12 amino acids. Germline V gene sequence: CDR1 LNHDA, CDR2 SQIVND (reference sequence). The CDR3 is CAASTGISEAFF. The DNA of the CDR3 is TGTGCCGCATCCACAGGGATATCTGAAGCTTTCTTT.

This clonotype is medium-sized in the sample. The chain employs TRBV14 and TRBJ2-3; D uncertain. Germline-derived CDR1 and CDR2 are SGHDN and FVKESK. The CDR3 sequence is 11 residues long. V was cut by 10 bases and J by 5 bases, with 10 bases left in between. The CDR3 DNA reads TGTGCCACCTCCCCGGAAGATACGCAGTATTTT. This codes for CATSPEDTQYF.

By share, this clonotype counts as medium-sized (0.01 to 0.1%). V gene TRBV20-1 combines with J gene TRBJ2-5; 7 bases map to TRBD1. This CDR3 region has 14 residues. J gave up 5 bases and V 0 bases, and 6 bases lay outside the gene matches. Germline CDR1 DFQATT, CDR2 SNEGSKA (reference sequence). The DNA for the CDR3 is TGCAGTGCTAGAGACTTACAGGGGACGGAGACCCAGTACTTC. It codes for CSARDLQGTETQYF.

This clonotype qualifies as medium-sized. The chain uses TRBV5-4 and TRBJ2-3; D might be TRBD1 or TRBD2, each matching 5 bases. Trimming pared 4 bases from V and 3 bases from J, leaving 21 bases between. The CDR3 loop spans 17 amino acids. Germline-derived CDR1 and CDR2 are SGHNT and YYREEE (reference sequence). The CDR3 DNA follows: TGTGCCAGCAGCGGCTACCGGGACCCCGTAGGGACAGATACGCAGTATTTT. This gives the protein CASSGYRDPVGTDTQYF.

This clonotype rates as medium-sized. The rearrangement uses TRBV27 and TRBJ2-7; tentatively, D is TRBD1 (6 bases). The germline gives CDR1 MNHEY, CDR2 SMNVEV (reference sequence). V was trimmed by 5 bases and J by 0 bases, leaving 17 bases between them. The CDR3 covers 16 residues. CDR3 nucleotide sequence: TGTGCCAGCAGTCCGACCGGACAGCGAGACTCCTACGAGCAGTACTTC. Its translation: CASSPTGQRDSYEQYF.

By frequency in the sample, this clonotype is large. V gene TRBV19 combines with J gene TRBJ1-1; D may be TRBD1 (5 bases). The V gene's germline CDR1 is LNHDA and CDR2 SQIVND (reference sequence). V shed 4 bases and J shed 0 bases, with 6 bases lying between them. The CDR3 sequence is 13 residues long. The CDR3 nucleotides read TGTGCCAGTAGTACAGGGATGAACACTGAAGCTTTCTTT. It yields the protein CASSTGMNTEAFF.

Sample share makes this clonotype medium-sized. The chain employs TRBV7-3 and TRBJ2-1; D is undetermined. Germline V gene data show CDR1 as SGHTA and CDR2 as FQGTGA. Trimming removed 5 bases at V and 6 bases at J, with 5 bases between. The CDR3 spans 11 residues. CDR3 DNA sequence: TGTGCCAGCAGCCTCGGCAATGAGCAGTTCTTC. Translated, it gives CASSLGNEQFF.

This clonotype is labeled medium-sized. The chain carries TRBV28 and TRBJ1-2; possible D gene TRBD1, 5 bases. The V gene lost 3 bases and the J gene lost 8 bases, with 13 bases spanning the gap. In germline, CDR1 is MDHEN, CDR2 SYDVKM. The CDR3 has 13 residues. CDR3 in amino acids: CASSFPGSRGYTF. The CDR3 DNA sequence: TGTGCCAGCAGTTTCCCAGGGTCGCGCGGCTACACCTTC.

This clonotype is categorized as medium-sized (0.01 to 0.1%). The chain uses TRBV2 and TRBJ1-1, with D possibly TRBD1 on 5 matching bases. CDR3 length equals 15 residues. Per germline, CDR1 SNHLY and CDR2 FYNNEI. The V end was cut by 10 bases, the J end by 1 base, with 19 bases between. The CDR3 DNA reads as TGTGCCAACCTAGGGCGGGGGAGCCAGAACACTGAAGCTTTCTTT. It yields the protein CANLGRGSQNTEAFF.

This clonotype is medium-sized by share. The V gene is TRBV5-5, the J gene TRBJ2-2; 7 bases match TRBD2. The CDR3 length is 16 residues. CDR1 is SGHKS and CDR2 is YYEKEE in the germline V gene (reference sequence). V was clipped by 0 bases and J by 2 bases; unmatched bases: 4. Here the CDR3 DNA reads TGTGCCAGCAGCTTGGATCCTAGCGGTAACACCGGGGAGCTGTTTTTT. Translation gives CASSLDPSGNTGELFF.

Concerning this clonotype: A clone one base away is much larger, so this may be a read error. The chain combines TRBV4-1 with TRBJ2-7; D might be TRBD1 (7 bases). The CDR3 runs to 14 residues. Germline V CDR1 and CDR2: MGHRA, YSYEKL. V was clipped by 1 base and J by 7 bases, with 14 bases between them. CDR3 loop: CASSQAKGAGEQYF. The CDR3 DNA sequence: TGCGCCAGCAGCCAAGCGAAGGGGGCGGGGGAGCAGTACTTC.

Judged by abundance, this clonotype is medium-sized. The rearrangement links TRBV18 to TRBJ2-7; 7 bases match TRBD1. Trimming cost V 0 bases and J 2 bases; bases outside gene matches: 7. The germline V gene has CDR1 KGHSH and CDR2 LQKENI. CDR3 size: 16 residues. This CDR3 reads CASSPPGQWTPYEQYF. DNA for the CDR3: TGTGCCAGCTCACCACCGGGACAGTGGACTCCCTACGAGCAGTACTTC.

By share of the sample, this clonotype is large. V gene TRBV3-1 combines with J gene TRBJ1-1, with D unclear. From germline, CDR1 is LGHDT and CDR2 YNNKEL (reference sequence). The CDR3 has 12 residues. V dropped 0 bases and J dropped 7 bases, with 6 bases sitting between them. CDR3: CASSQDRREAFF. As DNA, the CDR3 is TGTGCCAGCAGCCAAGATCGGCGTGAAGCTTTCTTT.

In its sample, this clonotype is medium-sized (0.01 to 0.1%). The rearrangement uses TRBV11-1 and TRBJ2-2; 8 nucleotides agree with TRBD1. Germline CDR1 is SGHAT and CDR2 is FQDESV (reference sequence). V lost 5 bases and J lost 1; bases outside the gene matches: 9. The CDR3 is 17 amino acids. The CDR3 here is CASSQQGVTENTGELFF. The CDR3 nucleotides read TGTGCCAGCAGCCAACAGGGGGTCACAGAGAACACCGGGGAGCTGTTTTTT.

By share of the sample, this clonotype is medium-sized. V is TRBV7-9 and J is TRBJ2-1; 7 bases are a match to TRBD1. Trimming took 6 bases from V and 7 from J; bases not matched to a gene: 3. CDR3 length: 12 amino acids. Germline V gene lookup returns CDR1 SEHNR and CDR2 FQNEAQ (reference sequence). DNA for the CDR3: TGTGCCAGCAGTGGACAGGAAAATGAGCAGTTCTTC. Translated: CASSGQENEQFF.

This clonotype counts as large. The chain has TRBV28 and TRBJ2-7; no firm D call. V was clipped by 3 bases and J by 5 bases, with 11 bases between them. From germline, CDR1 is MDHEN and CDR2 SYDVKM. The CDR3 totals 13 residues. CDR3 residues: CASSFRDVDEQYF. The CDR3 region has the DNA TGTGCCAGCAGTTTCCGAGATGTGGACGAGCAGTACTTC.

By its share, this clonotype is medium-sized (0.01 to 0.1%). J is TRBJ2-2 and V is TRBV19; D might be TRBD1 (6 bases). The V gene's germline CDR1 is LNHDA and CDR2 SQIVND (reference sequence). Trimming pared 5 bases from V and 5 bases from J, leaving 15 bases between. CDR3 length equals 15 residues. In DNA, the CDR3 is TGTGCCAGTAGTTGGGACACAAAATATACCGGGGAGCTGTTTTTT. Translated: CASSWDTKYTGELFF.

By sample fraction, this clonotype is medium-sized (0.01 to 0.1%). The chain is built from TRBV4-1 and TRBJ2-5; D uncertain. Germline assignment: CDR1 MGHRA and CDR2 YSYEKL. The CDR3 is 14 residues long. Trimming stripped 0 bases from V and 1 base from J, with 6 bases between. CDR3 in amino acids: CASSQEAGQETQYF. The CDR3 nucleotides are TGCGCCAGCAGCCAAGAGGCAGGCCAAGAGACCCAGTACTTC.

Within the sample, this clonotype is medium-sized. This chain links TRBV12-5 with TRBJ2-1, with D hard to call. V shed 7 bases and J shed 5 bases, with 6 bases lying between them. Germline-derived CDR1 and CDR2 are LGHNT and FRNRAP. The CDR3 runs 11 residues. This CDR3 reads CASATHNEQFF. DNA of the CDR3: TGTGCTAGTGCCACACACAATGAGCAGTTCTTC.

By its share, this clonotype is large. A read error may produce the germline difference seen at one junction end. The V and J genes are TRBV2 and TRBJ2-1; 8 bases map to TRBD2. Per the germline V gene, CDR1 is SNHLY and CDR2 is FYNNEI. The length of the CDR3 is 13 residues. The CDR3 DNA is TGTGCCCGCAGAGCGGGGGTCGGCAATGAGCAGTTCTTC. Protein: CARRAGVGNEQFF.

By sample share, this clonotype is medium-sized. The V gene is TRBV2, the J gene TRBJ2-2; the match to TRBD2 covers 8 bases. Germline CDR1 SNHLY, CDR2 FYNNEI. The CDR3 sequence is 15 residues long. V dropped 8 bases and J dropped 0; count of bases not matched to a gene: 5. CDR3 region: CASGRGLANTGELFF. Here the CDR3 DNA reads TGTGCCAGCGGAAGGGGACTAGCGAACACCGGGGAGCTGTTTTTT.